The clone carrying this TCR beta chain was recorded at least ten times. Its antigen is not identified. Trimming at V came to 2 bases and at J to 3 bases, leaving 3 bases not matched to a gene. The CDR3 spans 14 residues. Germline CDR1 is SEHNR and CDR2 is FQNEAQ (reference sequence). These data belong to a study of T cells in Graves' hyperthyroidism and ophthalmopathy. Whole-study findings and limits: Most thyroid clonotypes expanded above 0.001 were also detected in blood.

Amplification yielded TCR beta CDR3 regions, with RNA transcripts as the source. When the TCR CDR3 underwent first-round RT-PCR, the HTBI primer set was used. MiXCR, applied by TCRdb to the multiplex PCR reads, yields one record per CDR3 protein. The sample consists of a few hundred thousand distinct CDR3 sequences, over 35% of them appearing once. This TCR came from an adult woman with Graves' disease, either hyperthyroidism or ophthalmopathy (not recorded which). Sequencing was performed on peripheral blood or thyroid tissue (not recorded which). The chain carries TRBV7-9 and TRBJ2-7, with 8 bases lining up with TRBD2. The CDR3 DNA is TGTGCCAGCAGCTTAACAGCGGGGGACTACGAGCAGTACTTC. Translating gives CASSLTAGDYEQYF.